This passage covers 27 T cell receptor beta chains from one sample sequenced in a study of T-cell memory formation after mild COVID-19. MiXCR, applied by TCRdb to the 5' RACE reads, yields one record per CDR3 protein. This table holds fewer than 250,000 distinct CDR3 sequences, about 27% found once. The sample was PBMCs or a T cell subset sorted from them (not recorded which). These receptors all stem from an adult woman who had mild COVID-19 (a few samples of this study predate the infection). Cell type and time point are not known.

In its sample, this clonotype was seen a few times. The gene calls are TRBV5-1 and TRBJ1-1; D ambiguous. The germline V and J ends were trimmed by 0 bases and 0 bases, with 12 bases remaining between them. This CDR3 is built from 16 residues. Germline V gene sequence: CDR1 SGHRS, CDR2 YFSETQ. The CDR3: CASSLAGSRMNTEAFF. As DNA, the CDR3 is TGCGCCAGCAGCTTGGCGGGCAGTAGGATGAACACTGAAGCTTTCTTT.

The rearrangement joins TRBV18 to TRBJ2-5; D uncertain. Germline lookup yields CDR1 KGHSH and CDR2 LQKENI. This CDR3 is 11 amino acids long. Trimming took off 6 bases at V and 4 bases at J, with 6 bases between the two ends. The chain's CDR3 is CASSIAETQYF. In DNA form, the CDR3 reads TGTGCCAGCTCCATTGCAGAGACCCAGTACTTC.

This clonotype came up a few times. V usage is TRBV7-3 and J usage is TRBJ1-1; D is uncertain. Trimming pared 1 base from V and 4 bases from J, leaving 13 bases between. CDR1 and CDR2 from the germline V gene are SGHTA and FQGTGA. The CDR3 covers 15 residues. Here the CDR3 reads CASSLSEWGGTEAFF. The CDR3 DNA follows: TGTGCCAGCAGCTTAAGTGAGTGGGGAGGCACTGAAGCTTTCTTT.

This chain links TRBV24-1 with TRBJ2-2, with 10 bases lining up with TRBD1. This CDR3 region has 18 residues. The germline gives CDR1 KGHDR, CDR2 SFDVKD. Trimming cost V 4 bases and J 0 bases; bases outside gene matches: 7. This CDR3 reads CATSDLGTGVPNTGELFF. The CDR3 DNA reads TGTGCCACCAGTGACTTGGGGACAGGGGTTCCGAACACCGGGGAGCTGTTTTTT.

V usage is TRBV7-9 and J usage is TRBJ2-1, with 15 bases lining up with TRBD2. V shed 5 bases, J shed 1 base, and the junction held 12 bases outside the gene matches. CDR1 is SEHNR, CDR2 FQNEAQ, per germline (reference sequence). This CDR3 spans 20 amino acids. Written as DNA, the CDR3 is TGTGCCAGCAGCCCACAACGGGGACTAGCGGGGGGTGTTTCCTACAATGAGCAGTTCTTC. It encodes CASSPQRGLAGGVSYNEQFF.

This clonotype appeared a few times. This chain connects TRBV7-9 to TRBJ2-7; TRBD2 is a possible D gene (6 bases). Trimming left V 3 bases short and J 3 bases short, with 9 bases between. The germline V gene has CDR1 SEHNR and CDR2 FQNEAQ (reference sequence). The CDR3 totals 13 residues. The DNA of the CDR3 is TGTGCCAGCAGCTTCTTCGGGGGCTACGAGCAGTACTTC. This translates into CASSFFGGYEQYF.

The genes are TRBV20-1 and TRBJ2-1, with 8 positions matching TRBD2. Trimming took 3 bases from V and 10 from J; bases not matched to a gene: 8. CDR3 length: 13 amino acids. CDR1 is DFQATT and CDR2 is SNEGSKA in the germline V gene (reference sequence). The CDR3 protein is CSASPAGVREQFF. In DNA, the CDR3 is TGCAGTGCTAGCCCAGCGGGAGTTCGGGAGCAGTTCTTC.

This clonotype has a handful of counts. The chain couples TRBV9 to TRBJ2-1; weak D call: TRBD1 (6 bases). Trimming took off 0 bases at V and 7 bases at J, with 11 bases between the two ends. CDR1 is SGDLS, CDR2 YYNGEE, per germline. This CDR3 contains 14 residues. The CDR3 DNA follows: TGTGCCAGCAGCGTAGCTACAGGGCAGAATGAGCAGTTCTTC. Translating gives CASSVATGQNEQFF.

V and J are TRBV6-1 and TRBJ1-5; the D is unclear. The V and J ends lost 2 bases and 5 bases respectively, with 7 bases between them. The CDR3 is made up of 13 amino acids. CDR1 is MNHNS, CDR2 SASEGT, per germline. CDR3 bases: TGTGCCAGCAGTGAAAACAGCTATCAGCCCCAGCATTTT. Translation gives CASSENSYQPQHF.

The sample holds a few counts of this clonotype. J is TRBJ2-1 and V is TRBV7-8; D gene ambiguous. V shed 8 bases and J shed 0 bases, with 14 bases lying between them. Per the germline V gene, CDR1 is SGHVS and CDR2 is FQNEAQ. The CDR3 contains 15 residues. The CDR3: CASSSLDTSYNEQFF. In DNA form, the CDR3 reads TGTGCCAGCTCCAGCCTTGACACCTCCTACAATGAGCAGTTCTTC.

In its sample, this clonotype was seen many times. V gene TRBV9 combines with J gene TRBJ2-1; TRBD2 agrees at 8 bases. CDR1 and CDR2 from the germline V gene are SGDLS and YYNGEE. This CDR3 is built from 13 residues. The junction had 6 bases not matched to a gene; V was cut back by 7 bases and J by 6 bases. CDR3 sequence reads: CASGSGRINEQFF. The CDR3 region has the DNA TGTGCCAGCGGGAGCGGGAGAATCAATGAGCAGTTCTTC.

The J gene is TRBJ2-1, the V gene TRBV30, with D hard to call. The germline V and J ends were trimmed by 1 base and 4 bases, with 8 bases remaining between them. Germline values: CDR1 GTSNPN, CDR2 SVGIG (reference sequence). The CDR3 length is 13 residues. The DNA for the CDR3 is TGTGCCTGGAGTGCGCAGCGTTACAATGAGCAGTTCTTC. This codes for CAWSAQRYNEQFF. The whole variable domain, filled in from reference TRBV30 and TRBJ2-1, reads SQTIHQWPATLVQPVGSPLSLECTVEGTSNPNLYWYRQAAGRGLQLLFYSVGIGQISSEVPQNLSASRPQDRQFILSSKKLLLSDSGFYLCAWSAQRYNEQFFGPGTRLTVL.

This clonotype has just a few counts. V usage is TRBV6-2 or TRBV6-3 and J usage is TRBJ2-3, with D perhaps matching TRBD1 (6 bases). Trimming removed 3 bases at V and 1 base at J, with 11 bases between. CDR3 length: 15 residues. Germline V gene lookup returns CDR1 MNHEY and CDR2 SVGEGT. The CDR3 is CASSYPRGRTDTQYF. CDR3 DNA sequence: TGTGCCAGCAGTTATCCCAGGGGCCGCACAGATACGCAGTATTTT.

This clonotype was seen more than once but under ten times. The rearrangement uses TRBV12-3 or TRBV12-4 and TRBJ2-7; 7 nucleotides line up with TRBD1. This CDR3 is 14 amino acids long. With V trimmed by 4 bases and J by 0 bases, 3 bases remained unmatched. The CDR3 sequence is CASSWTGNSYEQYF. The CDR3 DNA follows: TGTGCCAGCAGTTGGACAGGTAACTCCTACGAGCAGTACTTC.

The chain has TRBV9 and TRBJ2-7; perhaps TRBD2 as D (5 bases). V was trimmed by 0 bases and J by 6 bases, leaving 13 bases between them. Per the germline V gene, CDR1 is SGDLS and CDR2 is YYNGEE. This CDR3 is built from 14 residues. CDR3 residues: CASSVELVGAEQYF. The CDR3 DNA follows: TGTGCCAGCAGCGTAGAACTAGTCGGCGCCGAGCAGTACTTC.

V and J are TRBV2 and TRBJ1-6, with D hard to call. The CDR3 runs to 14 residues. Per germline, CDR1 SNHLY and CDR2 FYNNEI. With 6 bases removed from V and 0 bases from J, the gap between germline ends came to 6 bases. CDR3 bases: TGTGCCAGCAGAACTTCCTCCTATAATTCACCCCTCCACTTT. Translation gives CASRTSSYNSPLHF.

The chain couples TRBV7-3 to TRBJ2-5; TRBD2 might be the D (5 bases). This CDR3 has 14 residues. V gave up 5 bases and J gave up 5 bases, with 15 bases separating them. Germline loops: CDR1 SGHTA, CDR2 FQGTGA. The CDR3 DNA reads as TGTGCCAGCAGCACCCTAGGCGGGCGGGAGACCCAGTACTTC. Amino acid sequence: CASSTLGGRETQYF.

This sequence joins TRBV5-4 and TRBJ2-5; D unresolved. This CDR3 is 14 amino acids long. The germline V and J ends were trimmed by 6 bases and 5 bases, with 17 bases remaining between them. Germline V lookup: CDR1 SGHNT, CDR2 YYREEE (reference sequence). The CDR3 DNA sequence: TGTGCCAGCACTTCAATTCACACCCCGGAGACCCAGTACTTC. Translated, it gives CASTSIHTPETQYF.

The chain joins TRBV18 to TRBJ2-2; TRBD2 might be the D (5 bases). V was trimmed by 3 bases and J by 0 bases, leaving 11 bases between them. This CDR3 region has 16 residues. CDR1 KGHSH and CDR2 LQKENI come from the germline V gene. CDR3 sequence (DNA): TGTGCCAGCTCACCTCCGGGATTACCGAACACCGGGGAGCTGTTTTTT. Translated: CASSPPGLPNTGELFF.

This clonotype was seen more than once but under ten times. The chain is built from TRBV5-1 and TRBJ2-5; TRBD2 might be the D (6 bases). Trimming shortened V by 2 bases and J by 9 bases, and 17 bases separated the two germline ends. This CDR3 contains 14 residues. Germline V gives CDR1 SGHRS, CDR2 YFSETQ. This CDR3 reads CASSLVGSGEAQYF. The CDR3, as DNA: TGCGCCAGCAGCTTAGTTGGTAGTGGGGAGGCCCAGTACTTC.

The genes are TRBV5-1 and TRBJ2-1, with D tentatively TRBD2 (7 bases). The CDR3 sequence is 15 residues long. V lost 1 base and J lost 5, with 13 bases in between. Germline V CDR1 and CDR2: SGHRS, YFSETQ. The CDR3 bases are TGCGCCAGCAGCTTGAACGGGGGGCTTAACAATGAGCAGTTCTTC. Encoded protein: CASSLNGGLNNEQFF. Full variable domain (remainder filled in from reference TRBV5-1 and TRBJ2-1): KAGVTQTPRYLIKTRGQQVTLSCSPISGHRSVSWYQQTPGQGLQFLFEYFSETQRNKGNFPGRFSGRQFSNSRSEMNVSTLELGDSALYLCASSLNGGLNNEQFFGPGTRLTVL.

The V and J genes are TRBV3-1 and TRBJ1-2, with a tentative D call TRBD1 (5 bases). Trimming took 1 base from V and 7 from J, leaving 13 bases between them. The germline gives CDR1 LGHDT, CDR2 YNNKEL (reference sequence). The CDR3 extends over 14 amino acids. DNA of the CDR3: TGTGCCAGCAGCCAAGGTAATCAGGGATTTGGCTACACCTTC. Its protein is CASSQGNQGFGYTF.

This clonotype was detected only a few times. V and J are TRBV5-1 and TRBJ2-7; D is undetermined. Germline V gene sequence: CDR1 SGHRS, CDR2 YFSETQ. The CDR3 runs to 12 residues. V was trimmed by 4 bases and J by 0 bases, leaving 5 bases between them. CDR3 sequence (DNA): TGCGCCAGCAGCGATGACTCCTACGAGCAGTACTTC. This translates into CASSDDSYEQYF.

The CDR3 reads CASSLVGGREVSEAFF. CDR3 DNA: TGTGCCAGCAGCTTAGTGGGTGGACGGGAAGTATCTGAAGCTTTCTTT. This sequence joins TRBV7-9 and TRBJ1-1; the D is unclear. Trimming left V 1 base short and J 6 bases short, with 18 bases between. The CDR3 runs 16 residues. The germline CDR1 and CDR2 sequences are SEHNR and FQNEAQ (reference sequence).

This clonotype has just a few counts. The V gene is TRBV4-3, the J gene TRBJ1-1, with 7 bases matching TRBD1. The CDR3 contains 14 residues. CDR1 and CDR2 from the germline V gene are LGHNA and YSLEER. The J segment lost 4 bases and the V segment lost 4 bases, leaving 6 bases of the junction unmatched. For the CDR3, the DNA is TGCGCCAGCAGCCTAGGACAGGTCCCCACTGAAGCTTTCTTT. Protein: CASSLGQVPTEAFF.

The rearrangement uses TRBV4-3 and TRBJ2-7; possibly TRBD2 for D (6 bases). The CDR3 runs 15 residues. V lost 1 base, J lost 5 bases, and 15 bases lay in between. Germline CDR1 reads LGHNA; CDR2 reads YSLEER. The CDR3 loop reads CASSQGFGGVHEQYF. The CDR3 DNA reads TGCGCCAGCAGCCAAGGCTTCGGAGGGGTCCACGAGCAGTACTTC.

The genes are TRBV7-2 and TRBJ1-5; D is unresolved. The CDR3 extends over 16 amino acids. With 3 bases removed from V and 7 bases from J, the gap between germline ends came to 19 bases. The germline V gene has CDR1 SGHTA and CDR2 FQGNSA. CDR3: CASSFQDGSTGQPQHF. The CDR3 DNA reads TGTGCCAGCAGCTTCCAGGACGGCTCGACGGGCCAGCCCCAGCATTTT.